Here is one T cell receptor beta chain with its context. Its antigen remains unidentified. Qualities for individual bases were not recorded, and no much larger clone is one base off. These data are taken from a study of graft-versus-host responses after intestinal transplantation listed by TCRdb under 2021. Study-wide context: The transplants that recipients received were multivisceral, liver-intestinal, or isolated intestinal. Every recipient was given anti-thymocyte globulin induction, followed by roughly 3 years of maintenance tacrolimus and steroids. Graft-versus-host and host-versus-graft alloreactive T cell clones were tracked in the graft, circulation and bone marrow after intestinal transplantation using bulk TCR-beta CDR3 sequencing. Alloreactive clones were identified by sequencing pre-transplant mixed lymphocyte reaction products and comparing these products with unstimulated pre-transplant donor and recipient T cells. The cohort enrolled 24 intestinal transplant recipients including one retransplant, and a few patients lacking pretransplant specimens were excluded. Donor T cell macrochimerism was defined as a peak of at least 4% donor T cells among recipient peripheral blood mononuclear cells. Samples from three later patients were sequenced in-house on an Illumina MiSeq with MiXCR processing rather than by the commercial service.

Broader findings and caveats from the paper: The conclusions were limited by the relatively low number and heterogeneity of the intestinal transplant patients. In patients with donor T cell macrochimerism, the allografts had high GvH to HvG T cell clonal ratios. GvH clones turned up in recipient bone marrow, with some appearing earlier in ileal mucosa or blood, a pattern consistent with an intestinal mucosal origin. Early after transplant, peak levels of circulating GvH clones were associated with declines in HvG clones.

Read against the paper, the sample's time point label means: cells obtained before transplantation from donor or recipient. CD3+CD4+ and CD3+CD8+ populations were FACS-sorted from unstimulated pre-transplant donor and recipient cells taken from spleen or lymph nodes. The library came from the immunoSEQ multiplex PCR assay. In most patients, genomic DNA was isolated using the Qiagen DNeasy Blood and Tissue Kit and sent frozen to Adaptive Biotechnologies for TCR sequencing. High-throughput TCR-beta CDR3 sequencing of genomic DNA from most patients was performed by Adaptive Biotechnologies. The authors' pipeline ran thus. Adaptive's ImmunoSEQ software supplied the TCR sequencing data for 15 to 20 patients, while MiXCR and VDJtools were used to process a few other patients. CD4 versus CD8 sorting errors were corrected by removing sequences found in both subsets at a frequency ratio below 5:1. CDR3 nucleotide sequences shared between donor and recipient were removed because the origin of such sequences could not be assigned. At least 2-fold expansion over unstimulated cells and a minimum CFSE-low frequency of 0.002% (template counts) or 0.001% (read counts) were required for clones to be classified as alloreactive. Clones detected in sequenced pre-transplant spleen, lymph node, or MLR CFSE-low populations of the donor or recipient were defined as mappable. Cumulative frequency of alloreactive clones was calculated as a percentage of all sequences weighted by copy number. This immuneACCESS table, as held by TCRdb, lists in-frame sequences with V and J called but not all clones. Of the missing ones, under half trace to an unresolved V gene in checked studies; the others have no known cause. The DNA was the basis for D and trimming; V, J and clone size are from that table. This sample has some 79,000 clones in its table, and 85% to 90% of those were observed once. Together, the top ten hold roughly 0.31% of the sample.

Trimming costs V 4 bases and J 3 bases, and their ends lie 8 bases apart. For CDR1 and CDR2, the germline V gene lists SGHDN and FVKESK. Its CDR3 holds 13 amino acids, cysteine through phenylalanine. Only the CDR3 part of the read is kept: 39 bases, read in frame from the first base. Sequences were derived from unstimulated CD4+ T cells sorted from spleen or lymph node cells, sampled before intestinal transplant. The V and J segments used are TRBV14 and TRBJ2-3; no D segment can be confidently identified. The receptor's source is a human donor who received an intestinal transplant. The CDR3 corresponds to CASSPTLTDTQYF. The sequence in DNA is TGTGCCAGCAGCCCGACTTTGACAGATACGCAGTATTTT.